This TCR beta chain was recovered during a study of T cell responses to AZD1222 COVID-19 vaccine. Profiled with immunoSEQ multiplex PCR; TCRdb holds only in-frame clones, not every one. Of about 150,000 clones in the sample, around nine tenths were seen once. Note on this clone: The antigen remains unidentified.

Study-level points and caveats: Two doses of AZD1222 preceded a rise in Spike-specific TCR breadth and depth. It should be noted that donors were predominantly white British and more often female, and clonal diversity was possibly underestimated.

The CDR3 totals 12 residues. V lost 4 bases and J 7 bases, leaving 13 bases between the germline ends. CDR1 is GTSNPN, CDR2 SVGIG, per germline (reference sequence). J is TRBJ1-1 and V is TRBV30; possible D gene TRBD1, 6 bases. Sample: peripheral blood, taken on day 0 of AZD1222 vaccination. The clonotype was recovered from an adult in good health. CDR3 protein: CAWIPGAFEAFF. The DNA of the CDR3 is TGTGCCTGGATTCCGGGGGCTTTTGAAGCTTTCTTT.